This T cell receptor (beta chain) was captured in a study of response to subunit inactivated influenza vaccine. Germline V lookup: CDR1 MNHNY, CDR2 SVGAGI (reference sequence). CDR3 length: 12 amino acids. V lost 8 bases to trimming and J lost 2 bases, with 8 bases between them. Whole-study findings and limits: Seasonal influenza vaccination, on each occasion, was suggested by the authors to recruit few new T cells.

TCRdb fed the RT-PCR reads into MiXCR, producing one record per CDR3 protein. The sample lists 710,000 or so distinct CDR3 sequences, 15% to 19% seen once, with approximately 10% in the top ten. Points on this clonotype: Its antigen is undetermined.

The source material was PBMCs from blood, sampled about 11 days after vaccination. The chain joins TRBV6-6 to TRBJ2-3; no clear D. This TCR came from a man aged 45 to 65 who received an inactivated influenza vaccine. CDR3: CASGSTTDTQYF. In nucleotides, the CDR3 is TGTGCCAGCGGATCTACCACAGATACGCAGTATTTT.